The sequence of this T cell receptor beta chain was determined in a study of T cells in Graves' hyperthyroidism and ophthalmopathy. Remarks on this clonotype: Its antigen is not known.

Study-level findings and limits: Blood also showed most of the thyroid clonotypes that were expanded above 0.001.

V dropped 5 bases and J dropped 5; count of bases not matched to a gene: 7. This CDR3 has 16 amino acids. The germline CDR1 and CDR2 sequences are SNHLY and FYNNEI. Authors of the study amplified TCR beta CDR3 regions from RNA transcripts. A first-round RT-PCR of the TCR CDR3 used the HTBI primer set. TCRdb re-analysed the multiplex PCR reads in MiXCR, keeping a single row per CDR3 protein. The data contain nearly 600,000 distinct CDR3 sequences, approximately 15% of them singletons. What was sequenced was blood. The chain combines TRBV2 with TRBJ2-1, with 12 bases aligning to TRBD2. The receptor was isolated from a woman aged 25 to 39 with Graves' hyperthyroidism that later progressed to Graves' ophthalmopathy. The CDR3 protein is CASSSGTSGSDNEQFF. CDR3 nucleotide sequence: TGTGCCAGCAGTTCCGGGACTAGCGGGTCAGACAATGAGCAGTTCTTC.